A selection of T cell receptor beta chains follows, all from one sample in a study of blood T cells in healthy people across ages. One entry per CDR3 protein results from TCRdb running MiXCR on the 5' RACE reads. The sample records about 680,000 distinct CDR3 sequences, around 45% being singletons. The sample was blood. Receptors were obtained from a woman aged 60-75 years in good health. Each CDR3 is given with its conserved first and last residue. Fields, in order: V gene, J gene, D gene, clone size, CDR3 protein, CDR3 DNA. The D gene is left open where the match is weak. The size of a clone is reported for some rows only, either as once, few or many, or as a class for expanded clones.

>TRBV20-1|TRBJ1-2|-|-
CSARRRGVGYTF
TGCAGTGCTAGAAGGCGCGGGGTTGGCTACACCTTC
>TRBV25-1|TRBJ1-4|TRBD1|many
CASRSRDSLGKLFF
TGTGCCAGCAGATCCAGGGACAGTTTGGGAAAACTGTTTTTT
>TRBV7-9|TRBJ2-1|TRBD1|-
CASSPKNPGQVSTYEQFF
TGTGCCAGCAGCCCCAAGAATCCCGGACAGGTTTCCACCTATGAGCAGTTCTTC
>TRBV7-2|TRBJ1-2|-|-
CASSLAFRGSTNGYTF
TGTGCCAGCAGCTTAGCGTTTCGGGGTTCCACTAATGGCTACACCTTC
>TRBV20-1|TRBJ2-3|TRBD2|-
CSASPSGRPNNADTQYF
TGCAGTGCCTCCCCTAGCGGGAGGCCGAACAACGCAGATACGCAGTATTTT
>TRBV5-1|TRBJ1-5|TRBD1|few
CASSLEVGTGVNQPQHF
TGCGCCAGCAGCTTGGAGGTCGGGACAGGCGTCAATCAGCCCCAGCATTTT
>TRBV20-1|TRBJ2-1|TRBD2|few
CSATGTSDSSYNEQFF
TGCAGTGCAACCGGGACTAGCGACAGCTCCTACAATGAGCAGTTCTTC
>TRBV7-2|TRBJ2-4|-|few
CASSTTNIQYF
TGTGCCAGCAGCACAACAAACATTCAGTACTTC
>TRBV6-2/TRBV6-3|TRBJ2-3|-|-
CASSYRGEGTDTQYF
TGTGCCAGCAGTTACAGGGGGGAGGGCACAGATACGCAGTATTTT
>TRBV6-1|TRBJ2-1|TRBD2|once
CASSETSGSWNEQFF
TGTGCTAGCAGTGAGACTAGCGGGAGTTGGAATGAGCAGTTCTTC
>TRBV27|TRBJ2-2|TRBD1|-
CASSTGVGTGELFF
TGTGCCAGCTCGACAGGGGTAGGCACCGGGGAGCTGTTTTTT
>TRBV29-1|TRBJ2-5|-|-
CSVVTAGETQYF
TGCAGCGTTGTTACAGCCGGCGAGACCCAGTACTTC
>TRBV12-3/TRBV12-4|TRBJ2-3|TRBD2|many
CASSLRLAGIGTDTQYF
TGTGCCAGCAGTTTGCGACTAGCGGGAATCGGCACAGATACGCAGTATTTT
>TRBV12-3/TRBV12-4|TRBJ2-1|-|few
CASSGDGLTYNEQFF
TGTGCCAGCAGTGGGGACGGTCTTACCTACAATGAGCAGTTCTTC
>TRBV6-6|TRBJ2-5|-|few
CASSSSKETQYF
TGTGCCAGCAGTTCTAGCAAAGAGACCCAGTACTTC
>TRBV6-6|TRBJ1-2|TRBD1|-
CASRTGDYGYTF
TGTGCCAGCAGAACAGGGGACTATGGCTACACCTTC
>TRBV7-2|TRBJ2-7|TRBD1|-
CASSSATGTFYEQYF
TGTGCCAGCAGCTCAGCGACAGGGACCTTTTACGAGCAGTACTTC
>TRBV20-1|TRBJ1-2|TRBD1|-
CSAPRTGEGYGCTF
TGCAGTGCTCCCCGGACAGGGGAGGGCTATGGCTGCACCTTC
>TRBV9|TRBJ2-7|TRBD2|-
CASSVTVAGVGNEQYF
TGTGCCAGCAGCGTGACCGTAGCGGGAGTGGGCAATGAGCAGTACTTC
>TRBV7-2|TRBJ2-6|TRBD2|-
CASSSRLAGGTPLANVLTF
TGTGCCAGCAGCTCCCGACTAGCGGGAGGGACCCCTTTGGCCAACGTCCTGACTTTC
>TRBV4-1|TRBJ2-1|TRBD1|-
CASSQGGVGTGGLSYNEQFF
TGCGCCAGCAGCCAAGGGGGCGTCGGGACAGGGGGCTTAAGCTACAATGAGCAGTTCTTC
>TRBV7-2|TRBJ2-7|TRBD2|-
CASSRPSGYNEQYF
TGTGCCAGCAGCCGACCTAGCGGTTACAATGAGCAGTACTTC
>TRBV30|TRBJ2-7|-|few
CAWSWAYEQYF
TGTGCCTGGAGTTGGGCCTACGAGCAGTACTTC
>TRBV20-1|TRBJ2-4|-|-
CSAKDSYKNIQYF
TGCAGTGCAAAAGACAGTTACAAAAACATTCAGTACTTC
>TRBV7-2|TRBJ2-5|-|-
CASSFTRETQYF
TGTGCCAGCAGCTTTACTCGAGAGACCCAGTACTTC
>TRBV28|TRBJ2-5|-|few
CASSRRKTQYF
TGTGCCAGCAGCCGTCGCAAGACCCAGTACTTC
>TRBV2|TRBJ2-1|TRBD2|-
CASTPGGSHNEQFF
TGTGCCAGCACTCCTGGCGGGAGTCATAATGAGCAGTTCTTC
>TRBV20-1|TRBJ1-2|TRBD1|-
CSAEGARNYGYTF
TGCAGTGCTGAGGGGGCGCGGAACTACGGCTACACCTTC
>TRBV7-2|TRBJ1-1|-|few
CASTRVGVVGTEAFF
TGTGCCAGCACCCGAGTGGGGGTGGTTGGCACTGAAGCTTTCTTT
>TRBV4-2|TRBJ1-1|-|-
CASSQEGGARMNTEAFF
TGTGCCAGCAGCCAAGAAGGGGGGGCGCGCATGAACACTGAAGCTTTCTTT
>TRBV5-1|TRBJ2-1|-|once
CASSPGTVIGNEQFF
TGCGCCAGCAGCCCGGGGACTGTGATCGGAAATGAGCAGTTCTTC
>TRBV5-1|TRBJ2-5|-|-
CASSLGTRPGSWGETQYF
TGCGCCAGCAGCTTGGGGACCCGCCCAGGGTCCTGGGGAGAGACCCAGTACTTC
>TRBV6-1|TRBJ2-4|-|-
CASSERQGRNIQYF
TGTGCCAGCAGTGAAAGGCAGGGGAGGAACATTCAGTACTTC
>TRBV2|TRBJ2-5|TRBD2|-
CASKPGISGILETQYF
TGTGCCAGTAAGCCTGGGATTAGCGGGATCTTAGAGACCCAGTACTTC
>TRBV10-1|TRBJ2-7|-|-
CASYLIAEQYEQCF
TGCGCCAGTTATCTTATAGCGGAGCAATACGAGCAGTGCTTC
>TRBV7-8|TRBJ1-6|-|-
CASSLREANSPLHF
TGTGCCAGCAGCTTACGGGAGGCTAATTCACCCCTCCACTTT
>TRBV9|TRBJ2-5|-|-
CASSVGGSRMAQYF
TGTGCCAGCAGCGTAGGGGGCTCCCGGATGGCCCAGTACTTC
>TRBV20-1|TRBJ1-6|-|-
CSASQGYNSPLHF
TGCAGTGCTAGTCAGGGCTATAATTCACCCCTCCACTTT
>TRBV10-3|TRBJ2-2|TRBD2|-
CATASGSFDGELFF
TGTGCCACCGCTAGCGGGAGTTTCGACGGGGAGCTGTTTTTT
>TRBV20-1|TRBJ2-7|-|few
CSASPNGPGATYEQYF
TGCAGTGCTAGCCCAAATGGACCGGGGGCTACCTACGAGCAGTACTTC
>TRBV4-2|TRBJ2-5|TRBD1|many
CASSQTGTEKETQYF
TGTGCCAGCAGCCAAACCGGGACAGAGAAAGAGACCCAGTACTTC
>TRBV7-2|TRBJ2-1|TRBD2|-
CASSVAGGRSEQFF
TGTGCCAGCAGTGTAGCGGGAGGCCGCAGTGAGCAGTTCTTC